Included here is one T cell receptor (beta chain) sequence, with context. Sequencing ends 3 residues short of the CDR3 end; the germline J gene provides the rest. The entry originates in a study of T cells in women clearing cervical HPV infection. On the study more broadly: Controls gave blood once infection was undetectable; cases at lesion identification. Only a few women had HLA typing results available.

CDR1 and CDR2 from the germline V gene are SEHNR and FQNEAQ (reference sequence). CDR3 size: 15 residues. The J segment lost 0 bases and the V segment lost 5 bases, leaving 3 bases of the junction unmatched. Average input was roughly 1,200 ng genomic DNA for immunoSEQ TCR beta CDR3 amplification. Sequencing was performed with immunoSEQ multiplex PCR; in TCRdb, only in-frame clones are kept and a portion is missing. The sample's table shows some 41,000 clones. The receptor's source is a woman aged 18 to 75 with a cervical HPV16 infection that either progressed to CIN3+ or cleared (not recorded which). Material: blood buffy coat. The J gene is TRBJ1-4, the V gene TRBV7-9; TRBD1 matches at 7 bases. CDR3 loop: CASSPQGATNEKLFF. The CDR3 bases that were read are TGTGCCAGCAGCCCCCAGGGGGCAACTAATGAAAAA.